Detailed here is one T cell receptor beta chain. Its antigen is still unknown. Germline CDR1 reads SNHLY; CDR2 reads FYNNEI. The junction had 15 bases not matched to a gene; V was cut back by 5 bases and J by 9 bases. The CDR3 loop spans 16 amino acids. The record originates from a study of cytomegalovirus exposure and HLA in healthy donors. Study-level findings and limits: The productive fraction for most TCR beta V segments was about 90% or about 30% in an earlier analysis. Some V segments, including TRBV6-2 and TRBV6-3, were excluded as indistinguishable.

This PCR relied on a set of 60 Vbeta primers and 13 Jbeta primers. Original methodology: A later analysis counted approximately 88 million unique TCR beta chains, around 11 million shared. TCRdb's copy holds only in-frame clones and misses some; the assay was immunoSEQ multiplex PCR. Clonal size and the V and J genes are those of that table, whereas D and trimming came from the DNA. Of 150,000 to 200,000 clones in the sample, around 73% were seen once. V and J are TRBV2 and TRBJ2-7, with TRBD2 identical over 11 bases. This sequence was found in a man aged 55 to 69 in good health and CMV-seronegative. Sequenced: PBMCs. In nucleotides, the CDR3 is TGTGCCAGCAGTCCACGGACTAGCGGGTTTTTAGGAGGGCAGTACTTC. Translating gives CASSPRTSGFLGGQYF. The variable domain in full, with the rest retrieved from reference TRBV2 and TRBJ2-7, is EPEVTQTPSHQVTQMGQEVILRCVPISNHLYFYWYRQILGQKVEFLVSFYNNEISEKSEIFDDQFSVERPDGSNFTLKIRSTKLEDSAMYFCASSPRTSGFLGGQYFGPGTRLTVT.